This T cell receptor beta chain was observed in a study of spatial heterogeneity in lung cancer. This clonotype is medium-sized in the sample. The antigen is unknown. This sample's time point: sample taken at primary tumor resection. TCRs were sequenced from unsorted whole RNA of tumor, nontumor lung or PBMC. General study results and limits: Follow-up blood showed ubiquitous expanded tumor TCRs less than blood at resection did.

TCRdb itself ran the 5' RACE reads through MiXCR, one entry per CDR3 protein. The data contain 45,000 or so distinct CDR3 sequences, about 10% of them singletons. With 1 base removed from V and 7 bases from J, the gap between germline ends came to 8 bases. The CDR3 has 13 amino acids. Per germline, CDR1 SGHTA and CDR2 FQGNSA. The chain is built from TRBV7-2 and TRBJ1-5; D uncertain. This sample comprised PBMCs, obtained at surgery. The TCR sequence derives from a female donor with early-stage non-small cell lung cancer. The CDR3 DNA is TGTGCCAGCAGCTTAGAGGGCTTCCAGCCCCAGCATTTT. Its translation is CASSLEGFQPQHF.